Following are 19 T cell receptor beta chains from one sample sequenced in a study of T cell responses to AZD1222 COVID-19 vaccine. Profiled with immunoSEQ multiplex PCR; TCRdb holds only in-frame clones, not every one. The table lists over 100,000 clones, roughly 88% of them singletons. Sequencing was performed on peripheral blood, taken on day 0 of MenACWY control vaccination. Source of these receptors: an adult in good health.

This chain joins TRBV14 and TRBJ2-7; D tentatively fits TRBD1 or TRBD2 (5 bases each). Deletions cut 1 base from V and 6 bases from J, with 16 bases between. The CDR3 length is 15 residues. Germline loops: CDR1 SGHDN, CDR2 FVKESK. Here the CDR3 reads CASSQVGTPGIEQYF. In DNA form, the CDR3 reads TGTGCCAGCAGCCAAGTCGGGACCCCAGGTATCGAGCAGTACTTC. Together with reference TRBV14 and TRBJ2-7, the CDR3 gives the full variable domain: EAGVTQFPSHSVIEKGQTVTLRCDPISGHDNLYWYRRVMGKEIKFLLHFVKESKQDESGMPNNRFLAERTGGTYSTLKVQPAELEDSGVYFCASSQVGTPGIEQYFGPGTRLTVT.

This chain joins TRBV6-5 and TRBJ1-3; no clear D gene. V lost 10 bases, J lost 6 bases, and 7 bases lay in between. Germline V CDR1 and CDR2: MNHEY, SVGAGI. This CDR3 spans 10 amino acids. The CDR3 DNA is TGTGCCACCCTCGAAAACACCATATATTTT. This translates into CATLENTIYF.

Comments on this clone: The germline gene is not matched at one end of the junction; a read error may be the cause. This chain joins TRBV2 and TRBJ1-6; 11 bases agree with TRBD1. CDR3 size: 16 residues. CDR1 and CDR2 (germline): SNHLY, FYNNEI. The CDR3, as DNA: TGTGCCAGCACCCGGACAGGGGGCTCCTACAATTCACCCCTCCACTTT. Protein product: CASTRTGGSYNSPLHF.

V gene TRBV14 combines with J gene TRBJ1-2; 9 positions agree with TRBD1. Germline CDR1 SGHDN, CDR2 FVKESK. V shed 2 bases, J shed 8 bases, and the junction held 6 bases outside the gene matches. CDR3 length: 14 amino acids. The CDR3 coding sequence is TGTGCCAGCAGCCAACAGACAGGGGGTACCGGCTACACCTTC. This translates into CASSQQTGGTGYTF.

The chain joins TRBV28 to TRBJ1-1; possibly TRBD1 for D (6 bases). In germline, CDR1 is MDHEN, CDR2 SYDVKM. The CDR3 totals 13 residues. The V and J ends lost 9 bases and 5 bases respectively, with 16 bases between them. The CDR3 DNA reads as TGTGCCAGGGAAAGGACAGTATTGACTGAAGCTTTCTTT. As protein: CARERTVLTEAFF.

Only one count was recorded for this clone. V is TRBV18 and J is TRBJ1-2; 7 bases are shared with TRBD1. This CDR3 region has 16 residues. The V gene's germline CDR1 is KGHSH and CDR2 LQKENI. With V trimmed by 4 bases and J by 7 bases, 15 bases remained unmatched. The CDR3 nucleotides are TGTGCCAGCTCACTGGACCTTACCGGGACAGCCCTTGGCTACACCTTC. Translation gives CASSLDLTGTALGYTF.

The rearrangement joins TRBV4-1 to TRBJ1-4; D is ambiguous. CDR1 and CDR2 (germline): MGHRA, YSYEKL. This CDR3 is built from 16 residues. Trimming stripped 0 bases from V and 4 bases from J, with 12 bases between. CDR3 sequence: CASSQEGSGDNEKLFF. CDR3 in DNA: TGCGCCAGCAGCCAAGAAGGATCAGGAGATAATGAAAAACTGTTTTTT.

The chain carries TRBV9 and TRBJ2-5, with D perhaps matching TRBD1 or TRBD2 (5 bases each). The CDR3 is made up of 15 amino acids. Germline CDR1 is SGDLS and CDR2 is YYNGEE. V lost 0 bases, J lost 5 bases, and 14 bases lay in between. The CDR3 nucleotides read TGTGCCAGCAGCGTAGGGGGGTTAGACTGGGAGACCCAGTACTTC. Translating gives CASSVGGLDWETQYF.

The chain employs TRBV5-1 and TRBJ2-2; D might be TRBD1 or TRBD2, each matching 5 bases. This CDR3 has 13 residues. Germline lookup yields CDR1 SGHRS and CDR2 YFSETQ. V was pared by 4 bases and J by 6 bases, with 10 bases between. In DNA, the CDR3 is TGCGCCAGCAGCAGGCAGGGACCCGGGGAGCTGTTTTTT. This translates into CASSRQGPGELFF.

The chain couples TRBV7-3 to TRBJ2-3, with D tentatively TRBD1 (5 bases). V shed 2 bases and J shed 6 bases, with 15 bases lying between them. The CDR3 consists of 15 residues. CDR1 and CDR2 from the germline V gene are SGHTA and FQGTGA. CDR3 in DNA: TGTGCCAGCAGCTTAGCGACAGTTGGGGCGGATACGCAGTATTTT. Protein product: CASSLATVGADTQYF.

The chain is built from TRBV18 and TRBJ2-1; a possible D gene is TRBD1 (8 bases). The germline CDR1 and CDR2 sequences are KGHSH and LQKENI. The CDR3 length is 16 residues. Trimming stripped 3 bases from V and 4 bases from J, with 16 bases between. CDR3 region: CASSPLQGGGYNEQFF. For the CDR3, the DNA is TGTGCCAGCTCACCGCTACAGGGGGGGGGATACAATGAGCAGTTCTTC.

V gene TRBV5-4 combines with J gene TRBJ1-4, with 11 bases fitting TRBD1. Germline assignment: CDR1 SGHNT and CDR2 YYREEE (reference sequence). V lost 4 bases and J lost 7; bases outside the gene matches: 15. This CDR3 is 18 amino acids long. Here the CDR3 reads CASSPTAGTGGLGEKLFF. CDR3 in DNA: TGTGCCAGCAGCCCTACCGCGGGGACAGGGGGATTAGGTGAAAAACTGTTTTTT.

The chain is built from TRBV7-8 and TRBJ2-7; D perhaps matches TRBD2 (6 bases). CDR1 is SGHVS and CDR2 is FQNEAQ in the germline V gene. Trimming took off 1 base at V and 1 base at J, with 20 bases between the two ends. The CDR3 covers 18 residues. CDR3 DNA: TGTGCCAGCAGCTTAGGGCCTCGCGGGGACTTCCGGTCCTACGAGCAGTACTTC. Protein product: CASSLGPRGDFRSYEQYF.

The chain recombines TRBV28 with TRBJ1-1; the match to TRBD1 covers 10 bases. This CDR3 spans 18 amino acids. Trimming at V came to 2 bases and at J to 0 bases, leaving 9 bases not matched to a gene. Per germline, CDR1 MDHEN and CDR2 SYDVKM. In DNA form, the CDR3 reads TGTGCCAGCAGTTTAACTTTCGGGACAGGGGAACTGAACACTGAAGCTTTCTTT. Its protein is CASSLTFGTGELNTEAFF.

This clone was recorded many times. V gene TRBV30 combines with J gene TRBJ1-5; no clear D gene. The CDR3 runs to 14 residues. Germline loops: CDR1 GTSNPN, CDR2 SVGIG (reference sequence). V gave up 4 bases and J gave up 6 bases, with 16 bases separating them. The CDR3 loop reads CAWTEGGLGQPQHF. CDR3 DNA: TGTGCCTGGACCGAAGGAGGGCTTGGTCAGCCCCAGCATTTT.

The sample holds one count of this clone. The V and J genes are TRBV5-1 and TRBJ1-1; D is unclear. The germline V gene has CDR1 SGHRS and CDR2 YFSETQ. The CDR3 totals 14 residues. V lost 6 bases and J 1 base, leaving 13 bases between the germline ends. CDR3 nucleotides: TGCGCCAGCACTATGGACGACCCGAACACTGAAGCTTTCTTT. This sequence encodes CASTMDDPNTEAFF.

CDR3 in DNA: TGTGCCAGCACCGTGGGCTCCAACTATGGCTACACCTTC. Translation: CASTVGSNYGYTF. This chain uses TRBV7-8 with TRBJ1-2; unclear D gene. Germline values: CDR1 SGHVS, CDR2 FQNEAQ. The CDR3 contains 13 residues. V lost 7 bases to trimming and J lost 2 bases, with 11 bases between them.

CDR3 sequence reads: CASSSDLMNTEAFF. For the CDR3, the DNA is TGTGCCAGCAGCTCGGACTTAATGAACACTGAAGCTTTCTTT. The V call is TRBV11-2, the J call TRBJ1-1, with D unclear. The CDR3 length is 14 residues. Germline CDR1 is SGHAT and CDR2 is FQNNGV. The V gene lost 4 bases and the J gene lost 0 bases, with 9 bases spanning the gap.

This chain joins TRBV6-6 and TRBJ1-6; 7 bases map to TRBD1. Per the germline V gene, CDR1 is MNHNY and CDR2 is SVGAGI (reference sequence). The CDR3 covers 13 residues. J was trimmed by 8 bases and V by 6 bases; bases with no gene match: 4. CDR3 protein: CASSWTGDSPLHF. The CDR3 DNA reads TGTGCCAGCAGCTGGACAGGAGATTCACCCCTCCACTTT.